These 12 T cell receptor beta chains were sequenced from one sample in a study of CD8+ T cells in alopecia areata. Indicated treatment: oral pan-JAK inhibitor, 5-10 mg twice daily. Sequencing templates came from extracted RNA that was reverse transcribed into cDNA. Assay used: immunoSEQ multiplex PCR; TCRdb lists only in-frame clones, some missing. This sample has approximately 170,000 clones, with around 60% found just once. The starting material was CD4+ T cells sorted from blood, obtained at week 24, from a patient treated with tofacitinib. The receptors shown here come from a human donor with alopecia areata.

J is TRBJ1-5 and V is TRBV2; D remains unclear. V was pared by 4 bases and J by 7 bases, with 11 bases between. Per the germline V gene, CDR1 is SNHLY and CDR2 is FYNNEI. The CDR3 contains 13 residues. CDR3 bases: TGTGCCAGCAGTGTATCCCCGCTCCAGCCCCAGCATTTT. Its protein is CASSVSPLQPQHF.

This clone was seen a handful of times. This chain uses TRBV29-1 with TRBJ2-3; TRBD1 might be the D (5 bases). V lost 5 bases to trimming and J lost 1 base, with 10 bases between them. The CDR3 has 13 residues. CDR1 and CDR2 from the germline V gene are SQVTM and ANQGSEA. CDR3 residues: CSVPRAGTDTQYF. The CDR3 DNA reads TGCAGCGTTCCCAGGGCAGGCACAGATACGCAGTATTTT.

This sequence joins TRBV29-1 and TRBJ1-2; a possible D gene is TRBD1 (5 bases). With 0 bases removed from V and 8 bases from J, the gap between germline ends came to 16 bases. The CDR3 totals 14 residues. Germline CDR1 and CDR2: SQVTM and ANQGSEA. The chain's CDR3 is CSVEDQEGQSGYTF. For the CDR3, the DNA is TGCAGCGTTGAAGATCAAGAGGGGCAGAGCGGCTACACCTTC.

The chain carries TRBV30 and TRBJ2-3, with D hard to call. Germline CDR1 reads GTSNPN; CDR2 reads SVGIG (reference sequence). The V and J ends lost 1 base and 2 bases respectively, with 19 bases between them. The CDR3 contains 17 residues. As DNA, the CDR3 is TGTGCCTGGAGTGACCCCTACCAGCTAACATACACAGATACGCAGTATTTT. Translated: CAWSDPYQLTYTDTQYF.

This chain connects TRBV19 to TRBJ2-5; 8 bases are a match to TRBD1. This CDR3 spans 16 amino acids. CDR1 and CDR2 (germline): LNHDA, SQIVND (reference sequence). The J segment lost 4 bases and the V segment lost 4 bases, leaving 11 bases of the junction unmatched. The CDR3 sequence: CASSRTAGTGGETQYF. The CDR3 coding sequence is TGTGCCAGTAGTAGAACCGCCGGGACAGGAGGAGAGACCCAGTACTTC.

This chain links TRBV30 with TRBJ1-5; no clear D. Germline-derived CDR1 and CDR2 are GTSNPN and SVGIG (reference sequence). Trimming left V 5 bases short and J 7 bases short, with 12 bases between. CDR3 length: 12 amino acids. The CDR3 sequence is CAWARGEQPQHF. In DNA, the CDR3 is TGTGCCTGGGCCCGGGGTGAACAGCCCCAGCATTTT.

The rearrangement joins TRBV30 to TRBJ1-5; D is unclear. The CDR3 is made up of 13 amino acids. Germline loops: CDR1 GTSNPN, CDR2 SVGIG (reference sequence). The V end lost 5 bases, the J end lost 4 bases, and 12 bases lay between the germline ends. CDR3 sequence (DNA): TGTGCCTGGGGTAACTCGGGGAATCAGCCCCAGCATTTT. Protein sequence: CAWGNSGNQPQHF.

The chain employs TRBV4-2 and TRBJ1-4, with D possibly TRBD1 on 6 matching bases. Germline V CDR1 and CDR2: LGHNA, YNFKEQ. Trimming cost V 0 bases and J 8 bases, with 19 bases left between them. This CDR3 has 17 amino acids. The CDR3 loop reads CASSQEGVGGIFEKLFF. The CDR3 DNA reads as TGTGCCAGCAGCCAAGAGGGCGTAGGGGGAATCTTCGAAAAACTGTTTTTT.

This chain links TRBV29-1 with TRBJ2-2; D remains unclear. The germline V and J ends were trimmed by 2 bases and 0 bases, with 10 bases remaining between them. The length of the CDR3 is 15 residues. Germline-derived CDR1 and CDR2 are SQVTM and ANQGSEA. This CDR3 reads CSVETAGSNTGELFF. The CDR3 DNA sequence: TGCAGCGTTGAAACCGCAGGCTCGAACACCGGGGAGCTGTTTTTT.

The chain is built from TRBV9 and TRBJ1-6; no clear D gene. Germline CDR1 SGDLS, CDR2 YYNGEE. V shed 0 bases and J shed 10 bases, with 11 bases lying between them. The CDR3 contains 14 residues. CDR3 region: CASSVGATRSPLHF. Written as DNA, the CDR3 is TGTGCCAGCAGCGTAGGCGCCACAAGATCACCCCTCCACTTT.

The chain recombines TRBV2 with TRBJ1-2; 7 nucleotides agree with TRBD1. The CDR3 is made up of 12 amino acids. The ends lost 8 bases at V and 2 bases at J; junction bases unmatched: 2. Germline lookup yields CDR1 SNHLY and CDR2 FYNNEI. This chain's CDR3 is CASGDSNYGYTF. In nucleotides, the CDR3 is TGTGCCAGCGGGGACAGCAACTATGGCTACACCTTC.

This clone was detected a few times. In the same sample, other DNA sequences code for this CDR3. This rearrangement joins TRBV11-2 to TRBJ1-2; D is undetermined. The CDR3 loop spans 13 amino acids. V was trimmed by 2 bases and J by 2 bases, leaving 6 bases between them. Germline V gene lookup returns CDR1 SGHAT and CDR2 FQNNGV. DNA of the CDR3: TGTGCCAGCAGCTTATCCCAAAACTATGGCTACACCTTC. Amino acids: CASSLSQNYGYTF.